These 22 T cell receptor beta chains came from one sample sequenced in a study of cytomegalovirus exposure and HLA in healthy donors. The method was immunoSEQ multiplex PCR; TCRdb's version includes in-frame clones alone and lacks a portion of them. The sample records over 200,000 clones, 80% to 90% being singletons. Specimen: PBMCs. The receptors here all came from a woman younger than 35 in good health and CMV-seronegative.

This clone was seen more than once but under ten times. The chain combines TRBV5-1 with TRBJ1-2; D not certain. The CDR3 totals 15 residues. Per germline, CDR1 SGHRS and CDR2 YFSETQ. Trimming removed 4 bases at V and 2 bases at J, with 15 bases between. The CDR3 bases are TGCGCCAGCAGCACCGATCGGTCTTTAAACTATGGCTACACCTTC. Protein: CASSTDRSLNYGYTF.

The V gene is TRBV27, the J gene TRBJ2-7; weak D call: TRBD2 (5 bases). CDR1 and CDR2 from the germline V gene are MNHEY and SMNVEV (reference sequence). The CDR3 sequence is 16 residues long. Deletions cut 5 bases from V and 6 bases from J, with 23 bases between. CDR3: CASSPYLARAPLEQYF. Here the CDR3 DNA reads TGTGCCAGCAGTCCTTATTTGGCGAGGGCCCCACTCGAGCAGTACTTC.

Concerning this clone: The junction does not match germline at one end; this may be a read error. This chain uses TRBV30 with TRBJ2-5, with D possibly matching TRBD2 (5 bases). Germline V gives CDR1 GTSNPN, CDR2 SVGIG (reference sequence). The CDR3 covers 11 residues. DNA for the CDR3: TGTGCCTGGAGCGCCCGGCTAGCTGGGAACTTC. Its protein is CAWSARLAGNF.

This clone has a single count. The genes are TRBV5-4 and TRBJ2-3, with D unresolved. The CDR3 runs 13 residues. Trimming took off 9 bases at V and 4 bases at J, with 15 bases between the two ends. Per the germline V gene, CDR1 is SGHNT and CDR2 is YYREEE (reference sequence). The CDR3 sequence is CATRLVGADTQYF. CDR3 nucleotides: TGTGCCACCCGACTCGTCGGAGCAGATACGCAGTATTTT.

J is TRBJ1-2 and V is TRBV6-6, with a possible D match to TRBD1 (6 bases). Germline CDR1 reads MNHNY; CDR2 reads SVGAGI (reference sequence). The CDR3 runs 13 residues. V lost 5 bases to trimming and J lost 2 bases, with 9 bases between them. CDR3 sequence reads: CASSRQANYGYTF. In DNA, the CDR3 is TGTGCCAGCAGTCGACAGGCCAACTATGGCTACACCTTC.

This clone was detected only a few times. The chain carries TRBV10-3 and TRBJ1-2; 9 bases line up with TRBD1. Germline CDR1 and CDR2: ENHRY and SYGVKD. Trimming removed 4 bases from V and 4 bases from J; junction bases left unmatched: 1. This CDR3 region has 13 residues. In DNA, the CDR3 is TGTGCCATCAGTGGGACAGGGGTCTATGGCTACACCTTC. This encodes CAISGTGVYGYTF.

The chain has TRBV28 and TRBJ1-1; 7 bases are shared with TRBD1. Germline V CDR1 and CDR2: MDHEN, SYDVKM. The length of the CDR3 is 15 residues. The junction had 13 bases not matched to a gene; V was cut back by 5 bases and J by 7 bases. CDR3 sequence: CASSPLLRDRSEAFF. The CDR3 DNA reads TGTGCCAGCAGTCCTCTACTCCGGGACAGAAGTGAAGCTTTCTTT.

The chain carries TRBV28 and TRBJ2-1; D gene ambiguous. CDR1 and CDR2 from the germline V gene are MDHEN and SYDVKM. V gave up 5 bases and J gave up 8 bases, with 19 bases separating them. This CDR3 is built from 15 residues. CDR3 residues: CASSHLSARVDEQFF. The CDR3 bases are TGTGCCAGCAGTCACCTCAGCGCTCGAGTTGATGAGCAGTTCTTC.

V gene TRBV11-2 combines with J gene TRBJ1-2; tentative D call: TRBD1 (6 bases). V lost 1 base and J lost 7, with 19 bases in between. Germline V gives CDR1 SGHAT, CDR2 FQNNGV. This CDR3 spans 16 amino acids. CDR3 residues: CASSLGGQGFRAGYTF. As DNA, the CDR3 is TGTGCCAGCAGCTTAGGGGGGCAGGGGTTTAGGGCTGGCTACACCTTC.

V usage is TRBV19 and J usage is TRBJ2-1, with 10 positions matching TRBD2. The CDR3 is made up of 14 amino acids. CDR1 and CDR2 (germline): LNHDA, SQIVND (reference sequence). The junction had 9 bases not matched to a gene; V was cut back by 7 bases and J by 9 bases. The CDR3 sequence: CASKSAGGPSEQFF. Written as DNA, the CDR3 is TGTGCCAGTAAGTCAGCGGGAGGGCCTAGTGAGCAGTTCTTC.

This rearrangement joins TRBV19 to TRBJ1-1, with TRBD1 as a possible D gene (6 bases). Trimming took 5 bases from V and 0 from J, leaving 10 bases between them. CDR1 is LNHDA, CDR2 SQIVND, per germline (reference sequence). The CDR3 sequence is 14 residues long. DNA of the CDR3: TGTGCCAGTAGTGCTGGACAGATGAACACTGAAGCTTTCTTT. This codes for CASSAGQMNTEAFF.

CDR3 nucleotide sequence: TGCGCCAGCAGCCAAGAAAGGAGCGGGGGATACTACGAGCAGTACTTC. It translates to CASSQERSGGYYEQYF. The V and J genes are TRBV4-1 and TRBJ2-7, with 8 bases that match TRBD2. Germline loops: CDR1 MGHRA, CDR2 YSYEKL. The CDR3 has 16 amino acids. The J segment lost 3 bases and the V segment lost 0 bases, leaving 7 bases of the junction unmatched.

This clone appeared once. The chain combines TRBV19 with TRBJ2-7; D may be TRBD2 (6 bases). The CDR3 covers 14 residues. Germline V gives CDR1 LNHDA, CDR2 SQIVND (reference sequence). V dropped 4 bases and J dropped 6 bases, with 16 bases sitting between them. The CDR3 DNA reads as TGTGCCAGTAGTACCCTACTAGCTTCTCGCGAGCAGTACTTC. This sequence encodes CASSTLLASREQYF.

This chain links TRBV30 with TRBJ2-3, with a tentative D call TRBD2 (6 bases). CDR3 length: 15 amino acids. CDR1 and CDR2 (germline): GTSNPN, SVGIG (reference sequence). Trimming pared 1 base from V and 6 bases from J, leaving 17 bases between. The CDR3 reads CAWSGDSFSLDTQYF. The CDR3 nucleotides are TGTGCCTGGAGTGGGGACTCTTTCTCCTTGGATACGCAGTATTTT.

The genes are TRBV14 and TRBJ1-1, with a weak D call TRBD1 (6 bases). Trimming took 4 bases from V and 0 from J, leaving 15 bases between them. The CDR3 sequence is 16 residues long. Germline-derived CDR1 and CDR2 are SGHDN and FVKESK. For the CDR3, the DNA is TGTGCCAGCAGCCTAAGGGGGGGGCGAATGAACACTGAAGCTTTCTTT. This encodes CASSLRGGRMNTEAFF.

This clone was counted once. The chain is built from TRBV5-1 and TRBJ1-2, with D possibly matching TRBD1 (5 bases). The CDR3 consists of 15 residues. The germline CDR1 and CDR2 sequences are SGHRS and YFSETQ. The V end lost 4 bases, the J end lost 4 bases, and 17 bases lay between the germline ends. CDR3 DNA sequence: TGCGCCAGCAGCCCGCGCGTGACAGCGTCCTATGGCTACACCTTC. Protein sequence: CASSPRVTASYGYTF.

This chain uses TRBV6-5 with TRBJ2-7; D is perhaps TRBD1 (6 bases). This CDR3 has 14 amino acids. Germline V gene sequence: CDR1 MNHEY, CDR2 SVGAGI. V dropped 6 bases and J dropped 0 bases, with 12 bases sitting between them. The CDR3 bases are TGTGCCAGCAGGCCGACAGGATCCTCCTACGAGCAGTACTTC. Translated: CASRPTGSSYEQYF.

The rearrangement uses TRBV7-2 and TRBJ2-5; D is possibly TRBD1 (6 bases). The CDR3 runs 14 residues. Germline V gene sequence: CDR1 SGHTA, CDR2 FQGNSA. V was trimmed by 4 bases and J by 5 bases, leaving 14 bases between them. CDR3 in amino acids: CASSYTGSRETQYF. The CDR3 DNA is TGTGCCAGCAGCTACACAGGGTCTAGGGAGACCCAGTACTTC.

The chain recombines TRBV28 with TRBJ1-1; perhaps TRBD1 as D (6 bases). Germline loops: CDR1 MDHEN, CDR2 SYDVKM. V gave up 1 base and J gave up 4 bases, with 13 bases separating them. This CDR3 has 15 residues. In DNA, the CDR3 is TGTGCCAGCAGTTTATACGGGGGGCTAGGCACTGAAGCTTTCTTT. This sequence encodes CASSLYGGLGTEAFF.

The CDR3 sequence is CASKAGGWYEQYF. The CDR3 DNA reads TGTGCCAGCAAAGCGGGAGGGTGGTACGAGCAGTACTTC. The rearrangement uses TRBV28 and TRBJ2-7, with TRBD2 identical over 10 bases. The CDR3 runs 13 residues. Looked up from germline, CDR1 is MDHEN and CDR2 is SYDVKM. The V gene end was trimmed by 7 bases and the J gene end by 4 bases; junction bases not matched to a gene: 4.

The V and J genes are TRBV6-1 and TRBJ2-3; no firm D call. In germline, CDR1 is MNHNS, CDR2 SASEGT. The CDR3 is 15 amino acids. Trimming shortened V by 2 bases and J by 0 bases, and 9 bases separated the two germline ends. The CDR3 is CASSETAGSTDTQYF. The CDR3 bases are TGTGCCAGCAGTGAAACGGCCGGGAGCACAGATACGCAGTATTTT.

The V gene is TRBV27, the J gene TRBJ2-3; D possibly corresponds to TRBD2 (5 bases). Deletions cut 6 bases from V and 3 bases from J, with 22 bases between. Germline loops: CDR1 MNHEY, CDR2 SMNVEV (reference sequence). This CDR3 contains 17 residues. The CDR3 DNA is TGTGCCAGCAGATTGATTGGGCCCGGAGGATTTACAGATACGCAGTATTTT. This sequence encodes CASRLIGPGGFTDTQYF.